This T cell receptor beta chain originates from a study of blood T cell repertoires in COVID-19. In the study overall: The United States, Italy and Spain were the sources of the acute and convalescent COVID-19 samples.

The V and J ends lost 0 bases and 6 bases, in that order; junction bases with no gene match: 6. The CDR3 loop spans 17 amino acids. Per the germline V gene, CDR1 is MNHEY and CDR2 is SVGEGT. The protocol was immunoSEQ multiplex PCR, while the TCRdb copy is restricted to in-frame clones and leaves out a portion. The sample yields 85,000 to 90,000 clones, 85% to 90% seen once. This TCR was recovered from a woman older than 75 with active COVID-19. The chain couples TRBV6-2 or TRBV6-3 to TRBJ2-1, with 12 bases identical to TRBD2. The sample consisted of peripheral blood. CDR3 nucleotides: TGTGCCAGCAGTTACTCGGGGCTAGCGGGAGGGGGCAATGAGCAGTTCTTC. Translated: CASSYSGLAGGGNEQFF.